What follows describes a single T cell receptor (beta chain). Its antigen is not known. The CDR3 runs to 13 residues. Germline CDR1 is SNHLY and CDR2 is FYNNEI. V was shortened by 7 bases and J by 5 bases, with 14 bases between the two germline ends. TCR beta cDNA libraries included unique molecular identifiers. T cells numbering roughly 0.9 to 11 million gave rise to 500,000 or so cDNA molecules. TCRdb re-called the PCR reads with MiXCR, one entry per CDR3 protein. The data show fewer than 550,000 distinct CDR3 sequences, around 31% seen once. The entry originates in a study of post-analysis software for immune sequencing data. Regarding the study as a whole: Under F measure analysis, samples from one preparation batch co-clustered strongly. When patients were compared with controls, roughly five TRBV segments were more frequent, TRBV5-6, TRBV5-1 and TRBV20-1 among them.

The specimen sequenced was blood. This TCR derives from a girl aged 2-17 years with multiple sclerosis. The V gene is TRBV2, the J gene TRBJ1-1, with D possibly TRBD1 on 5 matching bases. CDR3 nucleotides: TGTGCCAGCACCATGGGGGGTGGGACTGAAGCTTTCTTT. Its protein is CASTMGGGTEAFF.